These 21 T cell receptor beta chains were all obtained from the same sample, sequenced in a study of T cell responses to AZD1222 COVID-19 vaccine. Produced via immunoSEQ multiplex PCR; TCRdb's table is partial and in-frame only. The data show some 150,000 clones, more than 80% seen once. This sample comprised peripheral blood, obtained on day 0 of AZD1222 vaccination. These receptors originate from an adult in good health.

The genes are TRBV9 and TRBJ1-1; tentatively, D is TRBD1 (5 bases). The CDR3 covers 14 residues. V shed 0 bases and J shed 7 bases, with 13 bases lying between them. In germline, CDR1 is SGDLS, CDR2 YYNGEE. CDR3: CASSVGGEGREAFF. CDR3 in DNA: TGTGCCAGCAGCGTAGGGGGGGAGGGCCGTGAAGCTTTCTTT. The full variable domain, in which reference TRBV9 and TRBJ1-1 provide the parts outside the CDR3, is DSGVTQTPKHLITATGQRVTLRCSPRSGDLSVYWYQQSLDQGLQFLIQYYNGEERAKGNILERFSAQQFPDLHSELNLSSLELGDSALYFCASSVGGEGREAFFGQGTRLTVV.

The rearrangement joins TRBV10-3 to TRBJ1-2; the match to TRBD1 covers 7 bases. The CDR3 runs to 12 residues. V dropped 6 bases and J dropped 6; count of bases not matched to a gene: 4. CDR1 ENHRY and CDR2 SYGVKD come from the germline V gene. The CDR3 coding sequence is TGTGCCATCAGAACAACAGGGGATGGCTACACCTTC. This sequence encodes CAIRTTGDGYTF.

The chain combines TRBV11-2 with TRBJ2-1; 10 nucleotides agree with TRBD1. The CDR3 totals 14 residues. V was clipped by 4 bases and J by 6 bases; unmatched bases: 3. In germline, CDR1 is SGHAT, CDR2 FQNNGV. As DNA, the CDR3 is TGTGCCAGCAGCTCCGACAGGGGGCTCAATGAGCAGTTCTTC. Translation gives CASSSDRGLNEQFF.

The chain recombines TRBV19 with TRBJ2-5; the D gene could be TRBD1 or TRBD2 (7 bases each). The CDR3 covers 17 residues. CDR1 is LNHDA and CDR2 is SQIVND in the germline V gene (reference sequence). Trimming left V 4 bases short and J 5 bases short, with 23 bases between. The CDR3, as DNA: TGTGCCAGTAGTAACCCGGGGAGGGGGCGCGTTTTGGAGACCCAGTACTTC. It encodes CASSNPGRGRVLETQYF.

This clone turned up a few times. The rearrangement uses TRBV6-5 and TRBJ1-1; tentative D call: TRBD1 (6 bases). Looked up from germline, CDR1 is MNHEY and CDR2 is SVGAGI. Between the trimmed V and J ends, which lost 9 bases and 8 bases, there was a span of 10 bases. The CDR3 sequence is 10 residues long. The CDR3 nucleotides read TGTGCCAGTCGGGGGGCAGAAGCTTTCTTT. Residues: CASRGAEAFF.

J is TRBJ1-2 and V is TRBV12-3 or TRBV12-4, with TRBD1 identical over 7 bases. This CDR3 has 13 residues. V shed 5 bases and J 3 bases; nucleotides not matched to a gene: 3. The CDR3 loop is CASSIDRDYGYTF. As DNA, the CDR3 is TGTGCCAGCAGTATAGACAGGGACTATGGCTACACCTTC.

The V call is TRBV6-5, the J call TRBJ2-3, with 7 bases matching TRBD2. CDR3 length equals 15 residues. V trimming: 7 bases; J trimming: 3 bases; junction bases outside the gene matches: 10. CDR1 and CDR2 from the germline V gene are MNHEY and SVGAGI. The CDR3 DNA follows: TGTGCCAGCATGAGGGCGGGGGAACGGACAGATACGCAGTATTTT. The encoded protein is CASMRAGERTDTQYF.

V and J are TRBV12-3 or TRBV12-4 and TRBJ2-1; D may be TRBD2 (5 bases). The CDR3 loop spans 13 amino acids. Trimming stripped 7 bases from V and 1 base from J, with 8 bases between. The CDR3: CASTSGSYNEQFF. CDR3 nucleotides: TGTGCCAGCACGTCGGGGTCCTACAATGAGCAGTTCTTC.

This clone was picked up one time. The chain uses TRBV5-1 and TRBJ1-2; possibly TRBD1 for D (5 bases). The CDR3 contains 18 residues. V shed 6 bases and J shed 4 bases, with 28 bases lying between them. Germline V CDR1 and CDR2: SGHRS, YFSETQ. CDR3 protein: CASTHSTATSGSSYGYTF. CDR3 in DNA: TGCGCCAGCACCCACTCGACAGCGACCTCGGGTAGTAGCTATGGCTACACCTTC.

The V gene is TRBV24-1, the J gene TRBJ1-4, with D perhaps TRBD1 (5 bases). This CDR3 spans 16 amino acids. Trimming removed 4 bases from V and 8 bases from J, with 19 bases in between. Germline V gene sequence: CDR1 KGHDR, CDR2 SFDVKD. CDR3 sequence reads: CATSDKTQGGAEKLFF. The DNA for the CDR3 is TGTGCCACCAGTGACAAAACTCAGGGAGGGGCAGAAAAACTGTTTTTT.

This chain joins TRBV29-1 and TRBJ1-2, with TRBD1 identical over 7 bases. The CDR3 contains 14 residues. In germline, CDR1 is SQVTM, CDR2 ANQGSEA. The ends lost 4 bases at V and 4 bases at J; junction bases unmatched: 9. The CDR3 region is CSVGARQGGYGYTF. CDR3 coding DNA: TGCAGCGTTGGCGCGCGACAGGGAGGCTATGGCTACACCTTC.

This chain joins TRBV19 and TRBJ1-1, with D unclear. Germline V gene lookup returns CDR1 LNHDA and CDR2 SQIVND (reference sequence). This CDR3 comprises 13 residues. V was clipped by 4 bases and J by 2 bases, with 8 bases between them. The CDR3 coding sequence is TGTGCCAGTAGTACATGGTCTAACACTGAAGCTTTCTTT. This sequence encodes CASSTWSNTEAFF. Filled out from reference TRBV19 and TRBJ1-1, the complete variable domain reads DGGITQSPKYLFRKEGQNVTLSCEQNLNHDAMYWYRQDPGQGLRLIYYSQIVNDFQKGDIAEGYSVSREKKESFPLTVTSAQKNPTAFYLCASSTWSNTEAFFGQGTRLTVV.

This clone was seen once. The chain is built from TRBV5-1 and TRBJ1-1; a weak D match, TRBD1 (6 bases). V lost 2 bases and J lost 5, with 16 bases in between. The CDR3 runs 15 residues. Per germline, CDR1 SGHRS and CDR2 YFSETQ. The CDR3 sequence is CASSFQGGGETEAFF. DNA for the CDR3: TGCGCCAGCAGCTTTCAGGGAGGGGGAGAAACTGAAGCTTTCTTT.

The rearrangement joins TRBV7-8 to TRBJ1-2, with TRBD1 identical over 8 bases. Germline V CDR1 and CDR2: SGHVS, FQNEAQ. V was clipped by 4 bases and J by 8 bases; unmatched bases: 12. The CDR3 loop spans 15 amino acids. The DNA for the CDR3 is TGTGCCAGCAGCTCAAGTGGACAGGGATTTTGGGGCTACACCTTC. Its protein product is CASSSSGQGFWGYTF.

The chain combines TRBV6-1 with TRBJ1-2, with D perhaps matching TRBD1 (5 bases). Germline assignment: CDR1 MNHNS and CDR2 SASEGT. V lost 4 bases and J 7 bases, leaving 22 bases between the germline ends. The CDR3 covers 16 residues. CDR3 bases: TGTGCCAGCAGTGGTGGGGCGGACGGAAGGTTTAGTGGCTACACCTTC. This translates into CASSGGADGRFSGYTF.

J is TRBJ1-6 and V is TRBV12-3 or TRBV12-4; unclear D gene. The CDR3 is 13 amino acids. The V gene lost 7 bases and the J gene lost 8 bases, with 12 bases spanning the gap. The CDR3 loop is CASKGGVYSPLHF. For the CDR3, the DNA is TGTGCCAGCAAGGGCGGGGTTTATTCACCCCTCCACTTT.

V and J are TRBV7-9 and TRBJ2-7; the D is unclear. There are 13 residues in the CDR3. Per the germline V gene, CDR1 is SEHNR and CDR2 is FQNEAQ (reference sequence). Between the trimmed V and J ends, which lost 0 bases and 4 bases, there was a span of 7 bases. CDR3 sequence reads: CASSLALSYEQYF. CDR3 bases: TGTGCCAGCAGCTTAGCCTTAAGTTACGAGCAGTACTTC.

This chain joins TRBV29-1 and TRBJ1-2; D is unclear. This CDR3 comprises 12 residues. CDR1 is SQVTM and CDR2 is ANQGSEA in the germline V gene. The V end was cut by 3 bases, the J end by 0 bases, with 5 bases between. CDR3 residues: CSVDRANYGYTF. CDR3 nucleotides: TGCAGCGTTGACCGGGCTAACTATGGCTACACCTTC.

The chain employs TRBV5-6 and TRBJ1-2; TRBD1 matches at 8 bases. Germline V lookup: CDR1 SGHDT, CDR2 YYEEEE. The CDR3 totals 13 residues. Trimming took 5 bases from V and 6 from J; bases not matched to a gene: 6. CDR3 protein: CASRPTGVDGYTF. The CDR3 DNA is TGTGCCAGCAGACCGACAGGGGTAGATGGCTACACCTTC.

This chain uses TRBV7-9 with TRBJ2-2; no definite D call. V was cut by 5 bases and J by 3 bases, with 13 bases left in between. The CDR3 extends over 15 amino acids. Germline CDR1 SEHNR, CDR2 FQNEAQ (reference sequence). The CDR3 here is CASSRNSDHTGELFF. The CDR3 DNA reads TGTGCCAGCAGCCGCAATTCCGACCACACCGGGGAGCTGTTTTTT.

The J gene is TRBJ1-1, the V gene TRBV10-3; 11 bases agree with TRBD1. V trimming: 3 bases; J trimming: 7 bases; junction bases outside the gene matches: 7. This CDR3 spans 15 amino acids. The germline CDR1 and CDR2 sequences are ENHRY and SYGVKD. Here the CDR3 DNA reads TGTGCCATCAGTGACCTCGGACAGGGGGCAGTTGAAGCTTTCTTT. Encoded protein: CAISDLGQGAVEAFF.